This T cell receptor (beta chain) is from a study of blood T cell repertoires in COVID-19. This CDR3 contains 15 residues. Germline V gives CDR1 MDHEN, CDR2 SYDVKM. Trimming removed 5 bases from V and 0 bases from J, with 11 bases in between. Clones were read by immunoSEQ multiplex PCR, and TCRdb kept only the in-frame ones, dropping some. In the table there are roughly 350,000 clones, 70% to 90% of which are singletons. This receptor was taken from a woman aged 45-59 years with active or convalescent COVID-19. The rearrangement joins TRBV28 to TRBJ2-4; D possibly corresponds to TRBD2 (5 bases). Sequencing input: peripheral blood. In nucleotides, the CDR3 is TGTGCCAGCAGTCCCGAGGGATCAGCCAAAAACATTCAGTACTTC. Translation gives CASSPEGSAKNIQYF.